A selection of T cell receptor beta chains follows, all from one sample in a study of blood T cell repertoires in COVID-19. TCRdb's copy holds only in-frame clones and misses some; the assay was immunoSEQ multiplex PCR. The table has approximately 200,000 clones, around 84% seen once. Sequencing was performed on peripheral blood. The receptor source for this set is a woman aged 80 or over with COVID-19, enrolled during active disease. Each CDR3 is given with its conserved first and last residue. A D gene is named only where the DNA matches it firmly. Clone size is not always given. Where it is, it says once, few, many or a class for expanded clones.

NA TRBJ1-6 TRBV28 TRBD1 TGTGCCAGCAGCATCGGACAGGTCTATAATTCACCCCTCCACTTT CASSIGQVYNSPLHF
NA TRBJ1-3 TRBV6-2/TRBV6-3 NA TGTGCCAGCAGTTTTCAGGCTGGAAACACCATATATTTT CASSFQAGNTIYF
NA TRBJ1-1 TRBV27 NA TGTGCCAGCAGTTTATATACGGGGGGGAACACTGAAGCTTTCTTT CASSLYTGGNTEAFF
NA TRBJ2-3 TRBV3-1/TRBV3-2 TRBD1 TGTGCCAGCAGCCCCTGGACAGGGAGCGCAGATACGCAGTATTTT CASSPWTGSADTQYF
NA TRBJ2-7 TRBV14 NA TGTGCCAGCAGAGAGCTCCGGGGTGGCTACGAGCAGTACTTC CASRELRGGYEQYF
NA TRBJ2-1 TRBV2 TRBD2 TGTGCCAGCAGTAGCGGGGGTTCCTACAATGAGCAGTTCTTC CASSSGGSYNEQFF
NA TRBJ1-5 TRBV28 NA TGTGCCAGCACGAGTGGGCAGACCAGCCCCTCGCAGCCCCAGCATTTT CASTSGQTSPSQPQHF
NA TRBJ1-5 TRBV5-3 NA TGTGCCCCCGGGACACCCCTTCAGCCCCAGCATTTT CAPGTPLQPQHF
NA TRBJ2-1 TRBV5-4 TRBD2 TGTGCCAGCAGCTTGGGGGCGGGGGGCTCCTACAATGAGCAGTTCTTC CASSLGAGGSYNEQFF
NA TRBJ2-3 TRBV6-5 TRBD1 TGTGCCAGCAGCCGCCAGACAGGGACAGATACGCAGTATTTT CASSRQTGTDTQYF
NA TRBJ2-3 TRBV19 TRBD2 TGTGCCAGTAGTCTACTAGCGGGGGGCCTCACAGATACGCAGTATTTT CASSLLAGGLTDTQYF
NA TRBJ1-1 TRBV7-9 TRBD1 TGTGCCAGCAGCTCGACAGGGGGTTACACTGAAGCTTTCTTT CASSSTGGYTEAFF
NA TRBJ1-5 TRBV18 NA TGTGCCAGCTCACCACCGGCGGGGGGAGGAAGTCAGCCCCAGCATTTT CASSPPAGGGSQPQHF
few TRBJ1-4 TRBV5-1 TRBD1 TGCGCCAGCAGCTCGCCCGGGACAGGGGAGATCTTTTTT CASSSPGTGEIFF
NA TRBJ1-2 TRBV10-3 TRBD1 TGTGCCATCAGTGATTTTCCTCCGGGACAGGGGGATGGCTACACCTTC CAISDFPPGQGDGYTF
NA TRBJ1-2 TRBV7-2 NA TGTGCCAGCAGCTTAGAACTAACGACAGGAGCAGGAACGGGCTACACCTTC CASSLELTTGAGTGYTF
NA TRBJ1-5 TRBV6-5 NA TGTGCCAGCTCTCCGGGCCCAAAAGCGGCTCAGCCCCAGCATTTT CASSPGPKAAQPQHF
NA TRBJ1-1 TRBV5-1 NA TGCGCCAGCAGCGCAGCATTCGACAGGAGATTATTGAACACTGAAGCTTTCTTT CASSAAFDRRLLNTEAFF
NA TRBJ1-3 TRBV6-5 NA TGTGCCAGCAGTTACTCGAATCAGGGCTCTGGAAACACCATATATTTT CASSYSNQGSGNTIYF
NA TRBJ2-3 TRBV24-1 TRBD1 TGTGCCACCAGTGATTACGACAGGGCCGCAGATACGCAGTATTTT CATSDYDRAADTQYF
NA TRBJ2-3 TRBV9 TRBD1 TGTGCCAGCAGCGAGGGACAGGGGAAGGGTACGCAGTATTTT CASSEGQGKGTQYF
NA TRBJ2-3 TRBV4-1 TRBD2 TGCGCCAGCAGCCAAGATTTTCTCCAGCGGGGGACAGATACGCAGTATTTT CASSQDFLQRGTDTQYF
NA TRBJ1-6 TRBV14 NA TGTGCCAGCAGCCAAGAGTCACAGGTCTCACCCCTCCACTTT CASSQESQVSPLHF
NA TRBJ1-4 TRBV2 NA TGTGCCCTCGGGGCGGGAAGGGGACTGTTTTTT CALGAGRGLFF
NA TRBJ1-2 TRBV5-4 TRBD1 TGTGCCAGCAGTCGGACAGGGCTAGGAGGCTACACCTTC CASSRTGLGGYTF
NA TRBJ2-5 TRBV19 TRBD2 TGTGCCAGTAGGGGGGTAGCGGGGGCCCAAGAGACCCAGTACTTC CASRGVAGAQETQYF
NA TRBJ1-2 TRBV6-5 NA TGTGCCAGCAGAGCCACGGGTCAGAGGAGCGATGGCTACACCTTC CASRATGQRSDGYTF
NA TRBJ1-2 TRBV7-2 TRBD1 TGTGCCAGCAGCTTACCGGGACAGAACTATGGCTACACCTTC CASSLPGQNYGYTF
NA TRBJ1-1 TRBV3-1/TRBV3-2 NA TGTGCCAGCAGCCAAGCTCTCAGGAACGTGAACACTGAAGCTTTCTTT CASSQALRNVNTEAFF
NA TRBJ2-2 TRBV7-9 TRBD1 TGTGCCAGCAGCTTATCCGGACAGGGCGCCGGGGAGCTGTTTTTT CASSLSGQGAGELFF
NA TRBJ1-4 TRBV19 TRBD1 TGTGCCAGTAGTCCGACAGGGGCAACTAATGAAAAACTGTTTTTT CASSPTGATNEKLFF
NA TRBJ1-6 TRBV30 NA TGTGCCTGGATGGCACAGGTGAATTCACCCCTCCACTTT CAWMAQVNSPLHF
NA TRBJ2-3 TRBV10-3 TRBD2 TGTGCCATCAGAGGGACTAGCGGGGGGGGAACAGATACGCAGTATTTT CAIRGTSGGGTDTQYF
NA TRBJ1-6 TRBV19 NA TGTGCCAGTAGTTTGGACAGTTCGGGTATGGGCGCACCCCTCCACTTT CASSLDSSGMGAPLHF